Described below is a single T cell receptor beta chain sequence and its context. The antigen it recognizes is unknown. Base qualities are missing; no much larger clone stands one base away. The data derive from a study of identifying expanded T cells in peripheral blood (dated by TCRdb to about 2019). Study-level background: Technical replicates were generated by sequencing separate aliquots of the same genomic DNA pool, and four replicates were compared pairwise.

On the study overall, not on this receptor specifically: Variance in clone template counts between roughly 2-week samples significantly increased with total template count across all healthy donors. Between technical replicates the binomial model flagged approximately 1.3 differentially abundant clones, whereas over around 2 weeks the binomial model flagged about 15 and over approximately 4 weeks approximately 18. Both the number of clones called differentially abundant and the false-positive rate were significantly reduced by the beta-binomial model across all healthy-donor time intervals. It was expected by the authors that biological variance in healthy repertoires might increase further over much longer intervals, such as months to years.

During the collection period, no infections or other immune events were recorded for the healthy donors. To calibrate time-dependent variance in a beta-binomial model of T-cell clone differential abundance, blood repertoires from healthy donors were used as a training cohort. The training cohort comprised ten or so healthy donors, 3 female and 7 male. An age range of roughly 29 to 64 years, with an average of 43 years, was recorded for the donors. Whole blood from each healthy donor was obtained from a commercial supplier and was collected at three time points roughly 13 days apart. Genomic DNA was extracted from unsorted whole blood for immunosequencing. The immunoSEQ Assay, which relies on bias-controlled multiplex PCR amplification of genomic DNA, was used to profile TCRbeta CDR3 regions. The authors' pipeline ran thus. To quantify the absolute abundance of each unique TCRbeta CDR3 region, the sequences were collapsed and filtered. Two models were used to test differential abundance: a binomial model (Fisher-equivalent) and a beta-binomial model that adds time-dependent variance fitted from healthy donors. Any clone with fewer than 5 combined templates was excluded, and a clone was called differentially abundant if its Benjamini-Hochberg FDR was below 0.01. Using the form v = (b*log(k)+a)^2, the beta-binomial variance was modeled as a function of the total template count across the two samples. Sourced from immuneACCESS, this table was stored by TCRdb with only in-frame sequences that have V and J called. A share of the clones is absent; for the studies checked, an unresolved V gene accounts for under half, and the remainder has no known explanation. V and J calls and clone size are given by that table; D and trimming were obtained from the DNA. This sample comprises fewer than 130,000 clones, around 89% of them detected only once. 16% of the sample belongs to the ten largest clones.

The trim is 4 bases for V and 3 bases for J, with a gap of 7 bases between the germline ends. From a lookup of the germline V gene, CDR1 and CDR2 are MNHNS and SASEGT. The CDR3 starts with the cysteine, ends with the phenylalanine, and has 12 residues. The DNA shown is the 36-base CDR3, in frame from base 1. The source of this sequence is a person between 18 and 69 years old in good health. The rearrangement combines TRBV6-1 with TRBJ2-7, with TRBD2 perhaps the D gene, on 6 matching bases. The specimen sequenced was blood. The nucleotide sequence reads TGTGCCAGCAGTGGAGCGGGCTACGAGCAGTACTTC. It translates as CASSGAGYEQYF.